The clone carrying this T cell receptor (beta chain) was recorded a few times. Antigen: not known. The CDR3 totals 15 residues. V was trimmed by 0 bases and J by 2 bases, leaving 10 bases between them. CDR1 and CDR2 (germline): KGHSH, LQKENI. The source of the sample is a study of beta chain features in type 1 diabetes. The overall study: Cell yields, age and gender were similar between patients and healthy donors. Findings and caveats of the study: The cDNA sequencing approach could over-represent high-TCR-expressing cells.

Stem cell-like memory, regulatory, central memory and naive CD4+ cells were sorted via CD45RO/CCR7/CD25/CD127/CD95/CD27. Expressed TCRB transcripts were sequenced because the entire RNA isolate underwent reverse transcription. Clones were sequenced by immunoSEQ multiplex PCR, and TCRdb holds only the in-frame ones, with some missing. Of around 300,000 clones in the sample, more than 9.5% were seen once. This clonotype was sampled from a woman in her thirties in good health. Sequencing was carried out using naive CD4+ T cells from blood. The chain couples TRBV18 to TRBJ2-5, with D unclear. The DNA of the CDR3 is TGTGCCAGCTCACCACCGACTTTCGCTCAAGAGACCCAGTACTTC. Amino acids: CASSPPTFAQETQYF.